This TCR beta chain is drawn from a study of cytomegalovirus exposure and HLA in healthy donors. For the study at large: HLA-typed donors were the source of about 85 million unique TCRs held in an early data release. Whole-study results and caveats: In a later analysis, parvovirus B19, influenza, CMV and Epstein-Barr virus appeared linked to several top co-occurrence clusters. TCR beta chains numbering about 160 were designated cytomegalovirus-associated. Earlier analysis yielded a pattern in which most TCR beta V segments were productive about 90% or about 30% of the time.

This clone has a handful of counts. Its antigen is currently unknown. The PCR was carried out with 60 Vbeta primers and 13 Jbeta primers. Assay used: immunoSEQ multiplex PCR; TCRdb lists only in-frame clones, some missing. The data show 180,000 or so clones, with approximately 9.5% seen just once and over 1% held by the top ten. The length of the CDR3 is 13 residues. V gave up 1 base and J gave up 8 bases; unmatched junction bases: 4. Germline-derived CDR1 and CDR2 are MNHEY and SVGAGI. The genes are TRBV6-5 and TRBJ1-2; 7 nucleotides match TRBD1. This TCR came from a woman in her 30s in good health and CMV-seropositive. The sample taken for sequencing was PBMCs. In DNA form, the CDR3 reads TGTGCCAGCAGTTACTATACAGGGGTGGGCTACACCTTC. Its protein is CASSYYTGVGYTF.